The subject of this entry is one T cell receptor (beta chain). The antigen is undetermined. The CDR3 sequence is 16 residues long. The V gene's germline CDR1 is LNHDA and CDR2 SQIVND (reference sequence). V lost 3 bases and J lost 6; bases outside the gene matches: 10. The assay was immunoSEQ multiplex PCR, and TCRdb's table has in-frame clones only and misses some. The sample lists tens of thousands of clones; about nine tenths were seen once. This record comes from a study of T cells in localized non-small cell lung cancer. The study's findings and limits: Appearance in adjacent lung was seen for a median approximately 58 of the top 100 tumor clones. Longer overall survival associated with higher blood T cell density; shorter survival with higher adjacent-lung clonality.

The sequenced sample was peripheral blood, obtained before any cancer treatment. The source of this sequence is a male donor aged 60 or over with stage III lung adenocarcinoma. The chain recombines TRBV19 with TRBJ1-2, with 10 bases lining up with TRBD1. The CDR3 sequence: CASSMVGDRGRNGYTF. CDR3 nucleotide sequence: TGTGCCAGTAGTATGGTCGGAGACAGGGGGCGGAATGGCTACACCTTC.